This entry concerns a single T cell receptor beta chain. Its antigen is unidentified. This record comes from a study of cytomegalovirus exposure and HLA in healthy donors. Regarding the study as a whole: The availability of immune exposure information extended only to CMV serostatus. Trimming of TCR beta V- and J-genes showed a link, identified in a later analysis, to a missense DCLRE1C variant. Approximately 160 TCR beta chains were listed as cytomegalovirus-associated. Later work found most CMV-associated TCR beta chains apparently HLA-restricted.

13 Jbeta primers and 60 Vbeta primers were used for the PCR. Measured with immunoSEQ multiplex PCR; TCRdb has only the in-frame clones, and not every one. The sample's table shows under 130,000 clones. The CDR3 length is 11 residues. Germline loops: CDR1 MDHEN, CDR2 SYDVKM. The V gene lost 5 bases and the J gene lost 4 bases, with 6 bases spanning the gap. What was sequenced was PBMCs. The source of this sequence is a man between 40 and 49 years old in good health and CMV-seronegative. This chain uses TRBV28 with TRBJ2-7; D unresolved. This CDR3 reads CASSGQYEQYF. CDR3 in DNA: TGTGCCAGCAGTGGGCAGTACGAGCAGTACTTC.